This T cell receptor beta chain was documented in a study of T cell changes during pregnancy in multiple sclerosis. Libraries were prepared by immunoSEQ multiplex PCR; TCRdb keeps only in-frame clonotypes and omits some of them. The top ten clones hold approximately 6% of a sample with approximately 28,000 clones, around 90% of them seen once. The length of the CDR3 is 13 residues. Trimming stripped 5 bases from V and 7 bases from J, with 17 bases between. From germline, CDR1 is SQVTM and CDR2 ANQGSEA. This TCR derives from a female donor with multiple sclerosis, enrolled in a pregnancy study. V and J are TRBV29-1 and TRBJ2-5; D perhaps matches TRBD2 (5 bases). The specimen was CD8+ T cells from peripheral blood mononuclear cells, collected before pregnancy. CDR3: CSVTRDSEWTQYF. CDR3 coding DNA: TGCAGCGTTACTAGGGATAGCGAATGGACCCAGTACTTC.